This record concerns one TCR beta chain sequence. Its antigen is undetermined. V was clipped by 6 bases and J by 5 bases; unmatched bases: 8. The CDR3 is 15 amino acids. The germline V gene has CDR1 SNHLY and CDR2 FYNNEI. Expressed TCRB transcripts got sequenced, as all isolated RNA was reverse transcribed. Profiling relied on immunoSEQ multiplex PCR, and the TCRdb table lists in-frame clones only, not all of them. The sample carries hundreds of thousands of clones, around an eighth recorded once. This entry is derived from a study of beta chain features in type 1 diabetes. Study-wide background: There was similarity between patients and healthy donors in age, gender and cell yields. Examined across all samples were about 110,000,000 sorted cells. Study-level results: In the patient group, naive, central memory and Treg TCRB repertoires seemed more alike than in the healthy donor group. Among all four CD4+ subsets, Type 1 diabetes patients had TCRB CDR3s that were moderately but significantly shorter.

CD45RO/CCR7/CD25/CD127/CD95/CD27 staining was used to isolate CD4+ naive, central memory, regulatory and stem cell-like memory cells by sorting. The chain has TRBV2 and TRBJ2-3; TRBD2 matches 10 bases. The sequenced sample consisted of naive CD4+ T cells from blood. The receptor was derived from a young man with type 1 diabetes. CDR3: CASSLLAGVEDTQYF. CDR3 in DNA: TGTGCCAGCAGCCTCCTAGCGGGGGTAGAAGATACGCAGTATTTT. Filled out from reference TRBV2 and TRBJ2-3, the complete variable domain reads EPEVTQTPSHQVTQMGQEVILRCVPISNHLYFYWYRQILGQKVEFLVSFYNNEISEKSEIFDDQFSVERPDGSNFTLKIRSTKLEDSAMYFCASSLLAGVEDTQYFGPGTRLTVL.